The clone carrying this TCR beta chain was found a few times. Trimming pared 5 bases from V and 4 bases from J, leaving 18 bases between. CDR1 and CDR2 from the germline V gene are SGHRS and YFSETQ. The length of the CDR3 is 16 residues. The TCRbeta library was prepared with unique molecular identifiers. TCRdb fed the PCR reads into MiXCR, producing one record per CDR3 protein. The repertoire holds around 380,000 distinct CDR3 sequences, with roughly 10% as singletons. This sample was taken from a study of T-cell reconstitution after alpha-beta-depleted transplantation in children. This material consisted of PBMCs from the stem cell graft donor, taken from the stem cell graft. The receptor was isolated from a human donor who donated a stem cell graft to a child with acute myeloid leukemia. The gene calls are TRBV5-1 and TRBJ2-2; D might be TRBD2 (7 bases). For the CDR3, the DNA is TGCGCCAGCAGTGCTACCGGGGGGCGAGGCACCGGGGAGCTGTTTTTT. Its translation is CASSATGGRGTGELFF.